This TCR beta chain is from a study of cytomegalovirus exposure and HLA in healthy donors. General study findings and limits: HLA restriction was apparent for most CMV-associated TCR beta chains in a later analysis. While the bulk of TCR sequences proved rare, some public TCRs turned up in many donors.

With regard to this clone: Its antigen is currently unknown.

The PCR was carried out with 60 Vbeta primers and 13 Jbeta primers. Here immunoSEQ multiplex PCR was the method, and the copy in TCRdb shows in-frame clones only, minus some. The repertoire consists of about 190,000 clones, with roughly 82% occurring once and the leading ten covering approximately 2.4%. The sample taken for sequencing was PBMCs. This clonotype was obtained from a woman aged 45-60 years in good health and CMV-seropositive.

Here the CDR3 DNA reads TGTGCCAGCAGCTTGGCCAGGGGGTCGGTTTCCTACAATGAGCAGTTCTTC. Translating gives CASSLARGSVSYNEQFF. The chain is built from TRBV5-4 and TRBJ2-1; TRBD1 aligns across 7 bases. V was pared by 0 bases and J by 1 base, with 7 bases of the junction left unmatched. CDR3 length equals 17 residues. The germline V gene has CDR1 SGHNT and CDR2 YYREEE (reference sequence).